The 28 T cell receptor beta chains below all came from one sample that was sequenced in a study of T-cell memory formation after mild COVID-19. In TCRdb, the 5' RACE reads were re-called with MiXCR into one record per CDR3 protein. The repertoire consists of about 150,000 distinct CDR3 sequences, with roughly 19% occurring once and the leading ten covering about 2.1%. The sample was PBMCs or a T cell subset sorted from them (not recorded which). These receptor sequences come from an adult woman who had mild COVID-19 (a few samples of this study predate the infection). Cell type and time point are not known.

This clonotype was seen a handful of times. The genes are TRBV4-2 and TRBJ1-1, with D perhaps TRBD1 (6 bases). V was clipped by 0 bases and J by 5 bases, with 19 bases between them. Looked up from germline, CDR1 is LGHNA and CDR2 is YNFKEQ. The CDR3 is 17 residues long. CDR3 nucleotide sequence: TGTGCCAGCAGCCAAGACAGGACAGCCGTTGTGGGGACTGAAGCTTTCTTT. This sequence encodes CASSQDRTAVVGTEAFF.

This clonotype showed up just a few times. This rearrangement joins TRBV16 to TRBJ1-5; perhaps TRBD1 as D (6 bases). The CDR3 contains 15 residues. The germline gives CDR1 KGHSY, CDR2 FQNENV. The V and J ends lost 0 bases and 1 base respectively, with 7 bases between them. In DNA form, the CDR3 reads TGTGCCAGCAGCCAATCAGGACAGAGCAATCAGCCCCAGCATTTT. Amino acids: CASSQSGQSNQPQHF.

The gene calls are TRBV5-4 and TRBJ1-1, with D unclear. V lost 5 bases, J lost 3 bases, and 14 bases lay in between. This CDR3 is built from 14 residues. CDR1 SGHNT and CDR2 YYREEE come from the germline V gene (reference sequence). For the CDR3, the DNA is TGTGCCAGCAGTCTAATTGGATGGGACACTGAAGCTTTCTTT. Translating it yields CASSLIGWDTEAFF.

The rearrangement uses TRBV6-5 and TRBJ2-7, with D possibly matching TRBD1 (5 bases). Germline CDR1 is MNHEY and CDR2 is SVGAGI. Trimming stripped 10 bases from V and 5 bases from J, with 15 bases between. This CDR3 spans 12 amino acids. CDR3 region: CAMPQGVHEQYF. For the CDR3, the DNA is TGTGCCATGCCGCAGGGTGTCCACGAGCAGTACTTC.

This clonotype was seen more than once but under ten times. The chain couples TRBV6-5 to TRBJ2-7; D may be TRBD1 (5 bases). Germline loops: CDR1 MNHEY, CDR2 SVGAGI. This CDR3 contains 15 residues. CDR3: CATRPGSRRVDEQYF. As DNA, the CDR3 is TGTGCTACCAGGCCAGGAAGCCGCAGGGTCGACGAGCAGTACTTC.

The gene calls are TRBV9 and TRBJ2-2; 7 nucleotides align to TRBD2. This CDR3 has 17 residues. Germline CDR1 reads SGDLS; CDR2 reads YYNGEE. V trimming: 3 bases; J trimming: 2 bases; junction bases outside the gene matches: 10. The CDR3 DNA follows: TGTGCCAGCAGCGCCCACATACGACTAGCAAACACCGGGGAGCTGTTTTTT. Protein: CASSAHIRLANTGELFF.

The chain is built from TRBV12-3 or TRBV12-4 and TRBJ1-2, with D perhaps matching TRBD1 (6 bases). The length of the CDR3 is 13 residues. Between the trimmed V and J ends, which lost 7 bases and 7 bases, there was a span of 16 bases. In nucleotides, the CDR3 is TGTGCCAGCAAAGTGGACAGCTTTTCTGGCTACACCTTC. It codes for CASKVDSFSGYTF.

This chain connects TRBV20-1 to TRBJ2-3, with TRBD2 matching over 10 bases. With V trimmed by 5 bases and J by 8 bases, 13 bases remained unmatched. Germline CDR1 DFQATT, CDR2 SNEGSKA (reference sequence). The CDR3 contains 15 residues. CDR3 region: CSAHKAGGPGRTQYF. DNA of the CDR3: TGCAGTGCTCACAAAGCGGGAGGGCCAGGGCGTACGCAGTATTTT.

This clonotype showed up just a few times. The V and J genes are TRBV18 and TRBJ1-1; the match to TRBD1 covers 7 bases. Germline CDR1 is KGHSH and CDR2 is LQKENI. CDR3 length: 15 residues. The ends lost 3 bases at V and 3 bases at J; junction bases unmatched: 7. CDR3: CASSPVAGGDTEAFF. CDR3 DNA sequence: TGTGCCAGCTCACCGGTTGCAGGGGGGGACACTGAAGCTTTCTTT.

This sequence joins TRBV12-3 or TRBV12-4 and TRBJ2-3; 7 positions match TRBD2. V trimming: 3 bases; J trimming: 8 bases; junction bases outside the gene matches: 14. The CDR3 is 16 amino acids. This CDR3 reads CASSLGGRGVGGTQYF. CDR3 in DNA: TGTGCCAGCAGTTTGGGCGGGAGAGGGGTAGGAGGTACGCAGTATTTT.

This clonotype was recorded many times. The chain joins TRBV12-3 or TRBV12-4 to TRBJ2-3; TRBD1 matches 8 bases. J was trimmed by 4 bases and V by 9 bases; bases with no gene match: 6. The CDR3 is 13 amino acids. CDR3 sequence reads: CASGQGTPDTQYF. CDR3 sequence (DNA): TGTGCCAGTGGACAGGGTACCCCAGATACGCAGTATTTT.

This chain links TRBV4-3 with TRBJ2-3; tentatively, D is TRBD2 (5 bases). Germline values: CDR1 LGHNA, CDR2 YSLEER. V was trimmed by 0 bases and J by 0 bases, leaving 13 bases between them. The CDR3 is 17 amino acids. The CDR3 region is CASSQDGLLSSTDTQYF. The CDR3 nucleotides read TGCGCCAGCAGCCAAGATGGACTCTTGTCAAGCACAGATACGCAGTATTTT.

This clonotype was detected only a few times. The V call is TRBV6-5, the J call TRBJ1-2; D not resolved. Germline V lookup: CDR1 MNHEY, CDR2 SVGAGI. The CDR3 covers 14 residues. The V gene lost 2 bases and the J gene lost 4 bases, with 11 bases spanning the gap. DNA for the CDR3: TGTGCCAGCAGTTACAAATTAGGGTTCTATGGCTACACCTTC. Residues: CASSYKLGFYGYTF.

The V and J genes are TRBV12-3 or TRBV12-4 and TRBJ1-6; TRBD1 matches 7 bases. This CDR3 has 15 amino acids. J was trimmed by 7 bases and V by 6 bases; bases with no gene match: 9. The CDR3 nucleotides are TGTGCCAGCAGCCCCAATAGGGGGCTGAATTCACCCCTCCACTTT. Translated, it gives CASSPNRGLNSPLHF.

The rearrangement joins TRBV7-2 to TRBJ1-2; weak D call: TRBD1 (6 bases). Germline V lookup: CDR1 SGHTA, CDR2 FQGNSA. This CDR3 contains 14 residues. V lost 9 bases, J lost 4 bases, and 18 bases lay in between. CDR3 protein: CASSLEGGGYGYTF. CDR3 nucleotides: TGTGCCAGTTCTCTGGAGGGGGGCGGCTATGGCTACACCTTC.

Only a few counts were recorded for this clonotype. The V gene is TRBV3-1, the J gene TRBJ2-5; D unclear. V was clipped by 1 base and J by 3 bases, with 6 bases between them. This CDR3 is 13 amino acids long. Germline V lookup: CDR1 LGHDT, CDR2 YNNKEL (reference sequence). Here the CDR3 reads CASSQVNEETQYF. The DNA of the CDR3 is TGTGCCAGCAGCCAAGTCAACGAAGAGACCCAGTACTTC.

V usage is TRBV18 and J usage is TRBJ2-1; D ambiguous. From germline, CDR1 is KGHSH and CDR2 LQKENI. Trimming took 2 bases from V and 7 from J, leaving 12 bases between them. The CDR3 has 14 amino acids. CDR3 DNA: TGTGCCAGCTCACCAATGGGCCGTTATAATGAGCAGTTCTTC. It codes for CASSPMGRYNEQFF.

In its sample, this clonotype was seen a few times. The J gene is TRBJ2-2, the V gene TRBV11-1; 10 nucleotides match TRBD1. The germline CDR1 and CDR2 sequences are SGHAT and FQDESV (reference sequence). The ends lost 5 bases at V and 4 bases at J; junction bases unmatched: 4. This CDR3 contains 15 residues. The CDR3 loop reads CASSPRTGGTGELFF. The CDR3 nucleotides read TGTGCCAGCAGCCCGAGGACAGGGGGCACCGGGGAGCTGTTTTTT.

The sample holds one count of this clonotype. This rearrangement joins TRBV5-6 to TRBJ2-2, with TRBD1 matching over 9 bases. The V gene's germline CDR1 is SGHDT and CDR2 YYEEEE. The CDR3 is 16 residues long. The junction had 7 bases not matched to a gene; V was cut back by 5 bases and J by 2 bases. The CDR3 loop reads CASRRTGGGNTGELFF. The CDR3 nucleotides read TGTGCCAGCAGACGTACAGGGGGCGGAAACACCGGGGAGCTGTTTTTT. Supplemented by reference TRBV5-6 and TRBJ2-2, the full variable domain reads DAGVTQSPTHLIKTRGQQVTLRCSPKSGHDTVSWYQQALGQGPQFIFQYYEEEERQRGNFPDRFSGHQFPNYSSELNVNALLLGDSALYLCASRRTGGGNTGELFFGEGSRLTVL.

This clonotype has more than one count but fewer than ten. The V and J genes are TRBV10-3 and TRBJ1-1, with 10 nucleotides matching TRBD1. The CDR3 runs to 15 residues. V trimming: 6 bases; J trimming: 3 bases; junction bases outside the gene matches: 7. Germline V gene lookup returns CDR1 ENHRY and CDR2 SYGVKD. The CDR3 bases are TGTGCCATCAGGGCCGGGACAGGGGCCGACACTGAAGCTTTCTTT. This translates into CAIRAGTGADTEAFF.

This clonotype was counted only a few times. The J gene is TRBJ2-7, the V gene TRBV2, with D tentatively TRBD1 (5 bases). In germline, CDR1 is SNHLY, CDR2 FYNNEI. The V end was cut by 6 bases, the J end by 3 bases, with 9 bases between. The CDR3 extends over 12 amino acids. The CDR3 DNA follows: TGTGCCAGCAGCATGGGGCACTACGAGCAGTACTTC. Protein sequence: CASSMGHYEQYF. Filled out from reference TRBV2 and TRBJ2-7, the complete variable domain reads EPEVTQTPSHQVTQMGQEVILRCVPISNHLYFYWYRQILGQKVEFLVSFYNNEISEKSEIFDDQFSVERPDGSNFTLKIRSTKLEDSAMYFCASSMGHYEQYFGPGTRLTVT.

In its sample, this clonotype was seen a few times. The rearrangement joins TRBV7-2 to TRBJ2-2; the match to TRBD1 covers 12 bases. After removal of 6 bases from V and 4 bases from J, the junction contained 9 bases not matched to a gene. Germline CDR1 and CDR2: SGHTA and FQGNSA. The CDR3 consists of 17 residues. CDR3 sequence (DNA): TGTGCCAGCAGTAAGAGTCCGGGACAGGGGGCCACCGGGGAGCTGTTTTTT. Residues: CASSKSPGQGATGELFF.

Only a few counts were recorded for this clonotype. The chain recombines TRBV5-1 with TRBJ2-5; D is tentatively TRBD1 or TRBD2 (5 bases each). This CDR3 has 15 amino acids. In germline, CDR1 is SGHRS, CDR2 YFSETQ. With 4 bases removed from V and 4 bases from J, the gap between germline ends came to 17 bases. The CDR3 protein is CASSRTRTGLETQYF. CDR3 coding DNA: TGCGCCAGCAGCCGCACAAGGACGGGGCTAGAGACCCAGTACTTC.

The V call is TRBV19, the J call TRBJ2-7; 13 nucleotides align to TRBD2. The germline gives CDR1 LNHDA, CDR2 SQIVND (reference sequence). V shed 6 bases and J 3 bases; nucleotides not matched to a gene: 5. The CDR3 has 15 residues. The CDR3 DNA is TGTGCCAGTAGGGCGAGGACTAGCGGGGGCTACGAGCAGTACTTC. The encoded protein is CASRARTSGGYEQYF.

The CDR3 is CASSPGRTNTEAFF. For the CDR3, the DNA is TGTGCCAGCTCACCGGGACGGACGAACACTGAAGCTTTCTTT. V usage is TRBV18 and J usage is TRBJ1-1; D is possibly TRBD1 (5 bases). Trimming took 3 bases from V and 1 from J, leaving 9 bases between them. The CDR3 covers 14 residues. Germline CDR1 KGHSH, CDR2 LQKENI.

This clonotype was detected only a few times. The chain joins TRBV6-1 to TRBJ1-5; D is undetermined. Germline lookup yields CDR1 MNHNS and CDR2 SASEGT. The CDR3 runs to 15 residues. Deletions cut 6 bases from V and 0 bases from J, with 12 bases between. The CDR3 here is CASRPRLTSNQPQHF. For the CDR3, the DNA is TGTGCCAGCAGGCCCCGACTGACTAGCAATCAGCCCCAGCATTTT.

The gene calls are TRBV9 and TRBJ2-3; 7 bases align to TRBD1. This CDR3 has 14 amino acids. The J segment lost 5 bases and the V segment lost 8 bases, leaving 11 bases of the junction unmatched. From germline, CDR1 is SGDLS and CDR2 YYNGEE. The CDR3 loop is CASRRGGQEDTQYF. In nucleotides, the CDR3 is TGTGCCAGTCGAAGAGGGGGCCAAGAAGATACGCAGTATTTT.

This clonotype was detected a few times. The rearrangement joins TRBV20-1 to TRBJ2-5; D unclear. With 0 bases removed from V and 5 bases from J, the gap between germline ends came to 16 bases. The CDR3 is made up of 15 amino acids. Germline V lookup: CDR1 DFQATT, CDR2 SNEGSKA (reference sequence). The CDR3: CSARDSDRNTETQYF. The CDR3 region has the DNA TGCAGTGCTAGAGATTCTGACCGGAACACGGAGACCCAGTACTTC.